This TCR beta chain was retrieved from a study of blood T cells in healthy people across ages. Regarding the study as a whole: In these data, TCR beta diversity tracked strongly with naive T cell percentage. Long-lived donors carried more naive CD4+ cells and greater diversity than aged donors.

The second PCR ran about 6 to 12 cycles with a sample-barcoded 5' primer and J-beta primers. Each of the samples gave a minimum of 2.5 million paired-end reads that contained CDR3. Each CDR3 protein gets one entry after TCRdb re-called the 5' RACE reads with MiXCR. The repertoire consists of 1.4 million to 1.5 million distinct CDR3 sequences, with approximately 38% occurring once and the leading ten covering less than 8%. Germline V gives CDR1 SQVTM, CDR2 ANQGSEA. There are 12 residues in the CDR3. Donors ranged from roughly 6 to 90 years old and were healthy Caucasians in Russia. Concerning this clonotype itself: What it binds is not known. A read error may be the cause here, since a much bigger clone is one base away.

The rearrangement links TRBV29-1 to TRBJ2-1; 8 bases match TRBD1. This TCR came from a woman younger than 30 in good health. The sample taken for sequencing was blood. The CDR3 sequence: CSGRTGNKEQFF. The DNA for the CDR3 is TGCAGCGGGAGGACAGGGAACAAGGAGCAGTTCTTC.